These 2 T cell receptor beta chains were sequenced from one sample in a study of CD8 T cells in Susac syndrome. After extraction with the RNeasy kit, about 0.45 to 1 ug of the RNA was reverse transcribed using random hexamers. Each CDR3 protein is one row after TCRdb ran MiXCR on the immunoSEQ multiplex PCR reads. Counted here are around 190,000 distinct CDR3 sequences, roughly 94% occurring once; the ten biggest clones make up about 0.1%. Sequencing was done on a sample of CD4+ T cells from PBMCs. These receptors were collected from a human donor in good health.

The rearrangement links TRBV7-9 to TRBJ2-3, with D uncertain. CDR3 length equals 12 residues. Germline V gene lookup returns CDR1 SEHNR and CDR2 FQNEAQ (reference sequence). V was trimmed by 2 bases and J by 10 bases, leaving 10 bases between them. The CDR3 DNA sequence: TGTGCCAGCAGCTTATTTGCGTCGGCGCAGTATTTT. It translates to CASSLFASAQYF.

This clonotype showed up just once. The chain has TRBV15 and TRBJ2-1; 9 bases align to TRBD1. J gave up 7 bases and V 1 base, and 5 bases lay outside the gene matches. This CDR3 region has 15 residues. Per germline, CDR1 LNHNV and CDR2 YYDKDF (reference sequence). CDR3 amino acids: CATSRVGQGWNEQFF. Here the CDR3 DNA reads TGTGCCACCAGCAGAGTCGGACAGGGGTGGAATGAGCAGTTCTTC.